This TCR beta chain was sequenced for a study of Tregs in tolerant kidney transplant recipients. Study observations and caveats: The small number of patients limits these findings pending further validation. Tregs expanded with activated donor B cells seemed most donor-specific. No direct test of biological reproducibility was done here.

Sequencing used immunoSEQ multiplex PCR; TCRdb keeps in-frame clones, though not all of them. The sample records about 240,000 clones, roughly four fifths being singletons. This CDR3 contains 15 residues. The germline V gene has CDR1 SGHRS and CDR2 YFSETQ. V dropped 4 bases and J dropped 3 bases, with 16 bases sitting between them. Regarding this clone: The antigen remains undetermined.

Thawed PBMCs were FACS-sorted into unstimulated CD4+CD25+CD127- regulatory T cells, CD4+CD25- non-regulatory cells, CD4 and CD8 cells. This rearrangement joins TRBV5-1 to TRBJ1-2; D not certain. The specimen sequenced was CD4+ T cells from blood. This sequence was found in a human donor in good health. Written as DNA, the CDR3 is TGCGCCAGCAGCCTCAGGTATTCCGGTGACTATGGCTACACCTTC. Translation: CASSLRYSGDYGYTF.